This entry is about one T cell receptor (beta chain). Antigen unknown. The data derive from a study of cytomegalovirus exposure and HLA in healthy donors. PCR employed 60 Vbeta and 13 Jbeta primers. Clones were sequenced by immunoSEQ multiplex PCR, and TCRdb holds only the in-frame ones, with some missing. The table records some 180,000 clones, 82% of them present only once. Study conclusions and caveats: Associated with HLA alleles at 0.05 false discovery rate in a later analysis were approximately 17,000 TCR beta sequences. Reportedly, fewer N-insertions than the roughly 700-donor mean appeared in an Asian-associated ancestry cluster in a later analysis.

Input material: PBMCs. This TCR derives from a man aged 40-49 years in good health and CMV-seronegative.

CDR3 loop: CASSPSSGVYNEQFF. CDR3 nucleotides: TGTGCCAGCTCACCCTCTAGCGGGGTTTACAATGAGCAGTTCTTC. The genes are TRBV18 and TRBJ2-1, with 9 bases that match TRBD2. This CDR3 region has 15 residues. CDR1 and CDR2 from the germline V gene are KGHSH and LQKENI. With V trimmed by 3 bases and J by 4 bases, 4 bases remained unmatched.